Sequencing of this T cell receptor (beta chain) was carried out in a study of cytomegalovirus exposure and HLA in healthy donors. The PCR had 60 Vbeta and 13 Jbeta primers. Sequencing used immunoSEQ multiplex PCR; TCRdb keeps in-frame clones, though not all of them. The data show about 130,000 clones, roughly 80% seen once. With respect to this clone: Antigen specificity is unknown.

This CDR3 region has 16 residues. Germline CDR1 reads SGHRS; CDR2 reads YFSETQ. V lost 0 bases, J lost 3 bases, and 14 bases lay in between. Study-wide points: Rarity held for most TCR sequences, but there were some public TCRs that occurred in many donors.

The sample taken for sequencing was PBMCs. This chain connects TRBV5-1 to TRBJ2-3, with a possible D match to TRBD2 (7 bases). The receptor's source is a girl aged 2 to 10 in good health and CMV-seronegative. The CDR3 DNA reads TGCGCCAGCAGCTTGGAAGGGGGGGCTTGGACAGATACGCAGTATTTT. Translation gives CASSLEGGAWTDTQYF. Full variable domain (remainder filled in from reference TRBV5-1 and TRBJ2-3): KAGVTQTPRYLIKTRGQQVTLSCSPISGHRSVSWYQQTPGQGLQFLFEYFSETQRNKGNFPGRFSGRQFSNSRSEMNVSTLELGDSALYLCASSLEGGAWTDTQYFGPGTRLTVL.